This T cell receptor beta chain was identified in a study of cytomegalovirus exposure and HLA in healthy donors. Study results and limitations: TCR association rates varied by HLA locus in a later analysis, with DRB1 highest and HLA-C lowest. When a later analysis was performed, an Asian-associated ancestry cluster reportedly had fewer N-insertions than the roughly 640-donor mean. Earlier analysis yielded a pattern in which most TCR beta V segments were productive about 90% or about 30% of the time.

The PCR had 60 Vbeta and 13 Jbeta primers. Per the original data handling: Approximately 11 million of the 80 million or so unique TCR beta chains counted in a later analysis were shared. The method was immunoSEQ multiplex PCR; TCRdb's version includes in-frame clones alone and lacks a portion of them. V, J and clone size reflect that table, while D and trimming were determined from the DNA. This sample has about 140,000 clones, with roughly 10% found just once. V lost 4 bases to trimming and J lost 4 bases; unmatched junction nucleotides: 6. CDR1 and CDR2 (germline): SQVTM, ANQGSEA. This CDR3 has 13 residues. A note on this clone: Its specificity is unknown.

The chain is built from TRBV29-1 and TRBJ1-1; TRBD1 agrees at 7 bases. The receptor's source is a male donor in good health and CMV-seronegative. The sequenced sample was PBMCs. CDR3 amino acids: CSVAQGPGTEAFF. CDR3 coding DNA: TGCAGCGTTGCACAGGGGCCGGGCACTGAAGCTTTCTTT.